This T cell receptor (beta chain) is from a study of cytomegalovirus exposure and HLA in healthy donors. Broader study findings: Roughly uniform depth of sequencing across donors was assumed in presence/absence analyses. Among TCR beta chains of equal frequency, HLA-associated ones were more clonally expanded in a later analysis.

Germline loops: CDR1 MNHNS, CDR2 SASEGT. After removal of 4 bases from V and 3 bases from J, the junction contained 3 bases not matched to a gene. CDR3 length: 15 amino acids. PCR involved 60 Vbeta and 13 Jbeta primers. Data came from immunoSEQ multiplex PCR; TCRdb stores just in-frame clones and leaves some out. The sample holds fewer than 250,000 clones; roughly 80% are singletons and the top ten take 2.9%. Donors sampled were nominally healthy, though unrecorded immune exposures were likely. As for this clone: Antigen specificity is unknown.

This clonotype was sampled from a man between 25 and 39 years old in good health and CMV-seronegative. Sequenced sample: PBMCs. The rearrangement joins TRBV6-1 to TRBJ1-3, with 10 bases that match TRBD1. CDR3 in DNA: TGTGCCAGCAGTGGTGACAGGGGGCTTGGAAACACCATATATTTT. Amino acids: CASSGDRGLGNTIYF.